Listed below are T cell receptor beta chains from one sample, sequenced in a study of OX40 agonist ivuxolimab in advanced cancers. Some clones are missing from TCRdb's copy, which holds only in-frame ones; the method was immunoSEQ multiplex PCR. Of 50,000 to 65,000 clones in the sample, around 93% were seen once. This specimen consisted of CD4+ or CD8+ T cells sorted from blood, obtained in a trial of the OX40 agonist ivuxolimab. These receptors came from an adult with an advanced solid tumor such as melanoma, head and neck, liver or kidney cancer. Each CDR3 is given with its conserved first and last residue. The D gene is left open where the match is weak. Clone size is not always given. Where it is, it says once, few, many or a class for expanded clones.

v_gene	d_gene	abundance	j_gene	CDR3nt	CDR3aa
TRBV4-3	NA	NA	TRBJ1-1	TGCGCCAGCAGCCAAGGGGGGACCACTGAAGCTTTCTTT	CASSQGGTTEAFF
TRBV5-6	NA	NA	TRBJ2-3	TGTGCCAGCAGCTTACGTACGTATGGCACAGATACGCAGTATTTT	CASSLRTYGTDTQYF
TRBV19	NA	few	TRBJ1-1	TGTGCCAGTAGTATAGGACCAATGACTGAAGCTTTCTTT	CASSIGPMTEAFF
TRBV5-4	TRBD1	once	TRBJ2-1	TGTGCCAGCAGCTTGGGACAGGGACGTCACAATGAGCAGTTCTTC	CASSLGQGRHNEQFF
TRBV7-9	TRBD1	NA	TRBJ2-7	TGTGCCAGCAGCTCCCGGGACAGCGCCTACGAGCAGTACTTC	CASSSRDSAYEQYF
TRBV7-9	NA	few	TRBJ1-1	TGTGCCAGCGGAGACGCAAGGGCTGAAGCTTTCTTT	CASGDARAEAFF
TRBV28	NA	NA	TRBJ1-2	TGTGCCAGCAGTTCGTGGAATCCGGAAACGGGGAACTATGGCTACACCTTC	CASSSWNPETGNYGYTF
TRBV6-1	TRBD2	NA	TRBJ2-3	TGTGCCAGCAGTGAGGGACTAGAGACAGATACGCAGTATTTT	CASSEGLETDTQYF
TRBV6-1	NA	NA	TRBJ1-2	TGTGCCAGCAGTGCAGGGATGGAGAACTATGGCTACACCTTC	CASSAGMENYGYTF
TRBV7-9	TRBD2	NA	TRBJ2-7	TGTGCCAGCAGCCTGGGTACTAGCGGGAGGTACGAGCAGTACTTC	CASSLGTSGRYEQYF
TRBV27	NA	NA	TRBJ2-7	TGTGCCAGCAGTTTCTCCAGCGGGACACCGGGCTACGAGCAGTACTTC	CASSFSSGTPGYEQYF
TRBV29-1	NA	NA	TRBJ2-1	TGCAGCGGGACAGTCTCGATACTCAATGAGCAGTTCTTC	CSGTVSILNEQFF
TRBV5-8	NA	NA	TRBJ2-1	TGTGCCAGCAGCTTTTCCGGGACCCCGAAGGATGAGCAGTTCTTC	CASSFSGTPKDEQFF
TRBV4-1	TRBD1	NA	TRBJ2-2	TGCGCCAGCAGCGGGGACAGGGGTTTATCAGGGGAGCTGTTTTTT	CASSGDRGLSGELFF
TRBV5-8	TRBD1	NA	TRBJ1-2	TGTGCCAGCAGCTGGACAGGGGGTGGCTACACCTTC	CASSWTGGGYTF
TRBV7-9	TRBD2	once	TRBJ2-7	TGTGCCAGCGGAGGGACTAGGAACTACGAGCAGTACTTC	CASGGTRNYEQYF
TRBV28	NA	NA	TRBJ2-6	TGTGCCAGCTGGGACGGGAGCGAAAGCATCACTGGGGCCAACGTCCTGACTTTC	CASWDGSESITGANVLTF
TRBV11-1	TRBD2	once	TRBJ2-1	TGTGCCAGCAGCATACTAGCGCCCCACAATGAGCAGTTCTTC	CASSILAPHNEQFF
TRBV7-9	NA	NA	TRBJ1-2	TGTGCCAGCAGCCCCCAAGGCAGTAACTATGGCTACACCTTC	CASSPQGSNYGYTF
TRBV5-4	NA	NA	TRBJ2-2	TGTGCCAGCAGCTTATCTGGGTCCGGTTCCGCCGGGGAGCTGTTTTTT	CASSLSGSGSAGELFF
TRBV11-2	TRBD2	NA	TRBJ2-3	TGTGCCAGCAGTTCGACTAGCGGGGTATGGACAGATACGCAGTATTTT	CASSSTSGVWTDTQYF
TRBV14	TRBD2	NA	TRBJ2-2	TGTGCCAGCAGCCTAGTAGCGGGAGTTCTACCCGGGGAGCTGTTTTTT	CASSLVAGVLPGELFF
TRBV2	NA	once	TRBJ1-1	TGTGCCAGCAGTACAGGGTCGACTGAAGCTTTCTTT	CASSTGSTEAFF
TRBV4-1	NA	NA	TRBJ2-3	TGCGCCAGCAGCCAAGATTTTATCGATACGCAGTATTTT	CASSQDFIDTQYF
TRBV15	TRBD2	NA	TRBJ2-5	TGTGCCACCAGCTCCGGGACTAGCCCAAGGGAGCAGTACTTC	CATSSGTSPREQYF
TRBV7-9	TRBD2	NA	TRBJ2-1	TGTGCCAGCAGCTTAGCTAGCGGGAGAAATGAGCAGTTCTTC	CASSLASGRNEQFF
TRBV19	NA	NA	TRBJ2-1	TGTGCCAGTAGTCAGACTACGAGCTCCTACAATGAGCAGTTCTTC	CASSQTTSSYNEQFF
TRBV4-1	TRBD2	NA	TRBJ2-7	TGCGCCAGCAGCCAAGACACCGGGAGGAGCTCCTACGAGCAGTACTTC	CASSQDTGRSSYEQYF
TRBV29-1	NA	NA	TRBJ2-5	TGCAGCGCCGTGGGCGGACACCTCCAAGAGACCCAGTACTTC	CSAVGGHLQETQYF
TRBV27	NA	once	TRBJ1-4	TGTGCCAGCAGTTTCTACGGACCAAACAGGGCTAATGAAAAACTGTTTTTT	CASSFYGPNRANEKLFF
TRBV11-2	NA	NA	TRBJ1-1	TGTGCCAGCAGCGAGGGGAACACTGAAGCTTTCTTT	CASSEGNTEAFF
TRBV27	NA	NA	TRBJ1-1	TGTGCCAGCAGTTTGGGTCCGTTGAGGATGAACACTGAAGCTTTCTTT	CASSLGPLRMNTEAFF
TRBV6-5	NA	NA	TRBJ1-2	TGTGCCAGCAGTTACCTCGTTGAGGGGACTAACTATGGCTACACCTTC	CASSYLVEGTNYGYTF
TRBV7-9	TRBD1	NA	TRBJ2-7	TGTGCCAGCAGGGACCCGGGACAGGGACCCGAGCAGTACTTC	CASRDPGQGPEQYF
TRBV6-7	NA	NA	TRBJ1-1	TGTGCCAGCAACTTTCTGGGGGGGGAGATCGCTGAAGCTTTCTTT	CASNFLGGEIAEAFF
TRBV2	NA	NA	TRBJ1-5	TGTGCCAGCAGCCTCCGGGACACCAATCAGCCCCAGCATTTT	CASSLRDTNQPQHF
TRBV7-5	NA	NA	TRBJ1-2	TGTGCCAGAAGCTTACTAGGGGATATGGACAGGCCTAACTATGGCTACACCTTC	CARSLLGDMDRPNYGYTF
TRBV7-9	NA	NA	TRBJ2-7	TGTGCCAGCAGCTCTCGTTCACCCGAGCAGTACTTC	CASSSRSPEQYF
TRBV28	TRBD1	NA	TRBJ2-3	TGTGCCAGCAGCGGACAGGGTGGCACAGATACGCAGTATTTT	CASSGQGGTDTQYF
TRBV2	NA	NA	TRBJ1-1	TGTGCCACCCCAGGGAGGGAAAACACTGAAGCTTTCTTT	CATPGRENTEAFF
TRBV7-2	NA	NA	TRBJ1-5	TGTGCCAGCAAGCTGGGGGGCCAGCAGCCCCAGCATTTT	CASKLGGQQPQHF
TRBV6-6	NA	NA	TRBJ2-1	TGTGCCAGCAGTTACTCCCGGGGGTTTCGGTCTACTGAGCAGTTCTTC	CASSYSRGFRSTEQFF
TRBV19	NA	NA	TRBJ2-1	TGTGCCAGTAGTATAGACAGGGGCTACAATGAGCAGTTCTTC	CASSIDRGYNEQFF
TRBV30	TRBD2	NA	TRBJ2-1	TGTGCCTGGAGACTAGCGGGAGGCTACAATGAGCAGTTCTTC	CAWRLAGGYNEQFF
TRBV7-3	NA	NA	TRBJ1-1	TGTGCCAGCAGCTTAGGAGGACAGAACACTGAAGCTTTCTTT	CASSLGGQNTEAFF
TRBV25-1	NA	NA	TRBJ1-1	TGTGCCAGCAGTGACAACACTGAAGCTTTCTTT	CASSDNTEAFF
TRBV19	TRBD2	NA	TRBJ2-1	TGTGCCAGTAGTATGGGGACTAGCGGGAGGGCCTACAATGAGCAGTTCTTC	CASSMGTSGRAYNEQFF
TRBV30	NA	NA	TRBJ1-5	TGTGCCTGGACCGAGAGAGGGAGCAATCAGCCCCAGCATTTT	CAWTERGSNQPQHF
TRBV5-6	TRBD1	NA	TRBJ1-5	TGTGCCAGCAGCTTAGGACAGGGGGCCAATCAGCCCCAGCATTTT	CASSLGQGANQPQHF